This TCR beta chain emerged from a study of T cell responses to AZD1222 COVID-19 vaccine. Profiled with immunoSEQ multiplex PCR; TCRdb holds only in-frame clones, not every one. This sample has under 150,000 clones, with less than 90% found just once. The germline CDR1 and CDR2 sequences are SGHRS and YFSETQ. The CDR3 is made up of 15 amino acids. The ends lost 9 bases at V and 6 bases at J; junction bases unmatched: 12. The chain couples TRBV5-1 to TRBJ2-3, with 11 bases matching TRBD2. The source is an adult in good health. Sequencing used peripheral blood, obtained on day 0 of AZD1222 vaccination. CDR3 residues: CATQVSGGAQDTQYF. The CDR3 DNA follows: TGCGCCACCCAGGTTAGCGGGGGGGCTCAGGATACGCAGTATTTT.